One T cell receptor beta chain is described in this entry. Different DNA sequences within this sample yield the same CDR3. Germline CDR1 and CDR2: SGHRS and YFSETQ. The CDR3 is 11 amino acids. The sample belongs to a study of blood T cell repertoires in COVID-19. On the study more broadly: T cells, B-cell-depleted T cells, or PBMCs supplied cDNA or gDNA.

TCRdb keeps only in-frame clones here, not all; method: immunoSEQ multiplex PCR. The sample lists about 480,000 clones, around 88% occurring once. Material for sequencing was peripheral blood. The rearrangement uses TRBV5-1 and TRBJ2-2; a possible D gene is TRBD2 (5 bases). The TCR originated in a woman in her twenties or thirties with acute or convalescent COVID-19. The CDR3 spells CPPEGTGELFF. CDR3 DNA sequence: TGCCCCCCCGAGGGCACCGGGGAGCTGTTTTTT.